This TCR beta chain stems from a study of tumor and adjacent non-tumor tissue in lung cancer. Background on the study: Approximately 4 million productive TCRbeta reads were obtained per sample on average.

The library came from three nested PCR rounds adapted from ARM-PCR protocols. From the multiplex PCR reads, TCRdb called clonotypes with MiXCR, one entry per CDR3 protein. The table includes over 60,000 distinct CDR3 sequences, less than 80% detected once. This CDR3 is built from 15 residues. Trimming at V came to 5 bases and at J to 3 bases, leaving 8 bases not matched to a gene. Germline-derived CDR1 and CDR2 are SGHDT and YYEEEE. RNA was extracted from bulk tissue without any cell sorting. Newly diagnosed lung cancer patients had thoracic surgery in China, August–November 2014, without prior chemotherapy. Remarks on this clonotype: The antigen remains undetermined.

Findings and limits, study-wide: TCR diversity was significantly greater in tumor than normal lung tissue.

The receptor's source is a man between 60 and 75 years old with non-small cell lung cancer. The chain uses TRBV5-6 and TRBJ2-1; 7 positions match TRBD1. Sequenced material: lung tumor tissue. The CDR3 region is CASSSGGHCYNEQFF. The CDR3 coding sequence is TGTGCCAGCAGTTCAGGGGGACACTGCTACAATGAGCAGTTCTTC.